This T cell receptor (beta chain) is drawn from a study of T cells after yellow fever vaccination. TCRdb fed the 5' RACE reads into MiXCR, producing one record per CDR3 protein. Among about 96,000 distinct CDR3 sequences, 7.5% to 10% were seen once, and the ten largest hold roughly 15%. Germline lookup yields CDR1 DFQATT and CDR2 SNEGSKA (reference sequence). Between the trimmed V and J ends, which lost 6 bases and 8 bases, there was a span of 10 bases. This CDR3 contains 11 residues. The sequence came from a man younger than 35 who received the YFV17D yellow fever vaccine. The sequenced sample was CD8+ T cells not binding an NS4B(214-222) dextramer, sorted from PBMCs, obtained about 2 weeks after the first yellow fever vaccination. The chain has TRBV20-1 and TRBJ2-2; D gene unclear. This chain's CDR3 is CSAIRVGELFF. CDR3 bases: TGCAGTGCCATACGGGTAGGGGAGCTGTTTTTT.